A selection of T cell receptor beta chains follows, all from one sample in a study of shared clonotypes between healthy human individuals. Produced via immunoSEQ multiplex PCR; TCRdb's table is partial and in-frame only. The data show around 550,000 clones, 85% to 95% seen once. Sequenced material: naive CD8+ T cells sorted from blood. All receptors come from a woman in her twenties or thirties in good health. The CDR3 runs from the conserved cysteine through the conserved F or W. A D gene is named only where the DNA matches it firmly. Not all rows give a size; the values are once, few, many and, for expanded clones, a class.

j_call,v_call,clone_size,d_call,cdr3_nt,cdr3_aa
TRBJ2-7,TRBV28,.,.,TGTGCCAGCACCGTCGGGACCGCGGACGAGCAGTACTTC,CASTVGTADEQYF
TRBJ2-7,TRBV7-9,once,.,TGTGCCAGCAGCTTCTACGGTTACGAGCAGTACTTC,CASSFYGYEQYF
TRBJ1-4,TRBV11-2,.,.,TGCGCCAGCAGCCCCCAATTCGGGGTTAATGAAAAACTGTTTTTT,CASSPQFGVNEKLFF
TRBJ2-7,TRBV15,.,TRBD1,TGTGCCACCAGCATGGGACAGGGTGTAAGCGAGCAGTACTTC,CATSMGQGVSEQYF
TRBJ2-7,TRBV7-9,.,.,TGTGCCAGCAGCTTTGATTACGAGCAGTACTTC,CASSFDYEQYF
TRBJ2-7,TRBV6-1,.,TRBD1,TGTGCCAGCAGCGATCCAGGACAGGTTATCTACGAGCAGTACTTC,CASSDPGQVIYEQYF
TRBJ2-1,TRBV11-2,.,.,TGTGCCAGCAGCTTCCCCCTGACTCCTCGGGAGAACTACAATGAGCAGTTCTTC,CASSFPLTPRENYNEQFF
TRBJ2-3,TRBV29-1,.,.,TGCAGCGGGGAGGAGGACAGCACAGATACGCAGTATTTT,CSGEEDSTDTQYF
TRBJ1-1,TRBV28,.,TRBD1,TGTGCCAGCAGTTTGGCCGGGACAGCCGAAGCTTTCTTT,CASSLAGTAEAFF
TRBJ2-7,TRBV19,.,.,TGTGCCAGTAGTATAGGGGGCCACGAGCAGTACTTC,CASSIGGHEQYF
TRBJ2-7,TRBV6-1,.,.,TGTGCCACTAATTACGAGCAGTACTTC,CATNYEQYF
TRBJ1-1,TRBV15,.,.,TGTGCCACCAGCAGAGATGCCGGACAGACAGCTTTCTTT,CATSRDAGQTAFF
TRBJ1-1,TRBV10-2,.,.,TGCGCCAGCAGTGTCGAGACATCGAACACTGAAGCTTTCTTT,CASSVETSNTEAFF
TRBJ2-7,TRBV11-2,.,.,TGTGCCAGCAGCTTATTCGCCAGCCAGTACGAGCAGTACTTC,CASSLFASQYEQYF
TRBJ2-7,TRBV10-2,.,.,TGCGCCAGTCTTAACCGGGACTCATCCACCTACGAGCAGTACTTC,CASLNRDSSTYEQYF
TRBJ2-7,TRBV11-2,few,.,TGTGCCAGCAGCCTGATACCGATTAACTCCTACGAGCAGTACTTC,CASSLIPINSYEQYF
TRBJ2-1,TRBV6-1,.,.,TGTGCCAGCAGGGGGGACCCGAGCTCCTACAATGAGCAGTTCTTC,CASRGDPSSYNEQFF
TRBJ2-3,TRBV5-4,.,.,TGTGCCAGCAGCTTGCACACAGATACGCAGTATTTT,CASSLHTDTQYF
TRBJ2-7,TRBV7-9,.,TRBD1,TGTGCCAGCAGCCCGCGACAGGGGTTCGAGCAGTACTTC,CASSPRQGFEQYF
TRBJ2-7,TRBV4-1,few,.,TGCGCCAGCTCCCTAGGCTACGAGCAGTACTTC,CASSLGYEQYF
TRBJ2-3,TRBV7-8,.,TRBD2,TGTGCCAGCAGCGCCGGGACTAGCTATACAGATACGCAGTATTTT,CASSAGTSYTDTQYF
TRBJ1-2,TRBV29-1,.,TRBD1,TGCAGCGTTGAGGACAGGGTGGGTGGCTACACCTTC,CSVEDRVGGYTF
TRBJ2-3,TRBV7-9,.,TRBD2,TGTGCCAGCAGCTTACGGGGGACTAGTTACTCAGATACGCAGTATTTT,CASSLRGTSYSDTQYF
TRBJ1-5,TRBV19,.,.,TGTGCCAGTAGTGACAACTCTTGGGACGGTACGTCGCATTTT,CASSDNSWDGTSHF
TRBJ2-1,TRBV11-2,.,.,TGTGCCAGCAGCTATGAACCGACAGCAACAAACGGCTACAATGAGCAGTTCTTC,CASSYEPTATNGYNEQFF
TRBJ2-2,TRBV9,.,TRBD1,TGTGCCAGCAGCCTCCCCGGGACAGCGAACACCGGGGAGCTGTTTTTT,CASSLPGTANTGELFF
TRBJ2-3,TRBV27,.,.,TGTGCCAGCAGTTTATCGGGCAGGGGCACAGATACGCAGTATTTT,CASSLSGRGTDTQYF
TRBJ2-1,TRBV28,once,TRBD2,TGTGCCAGCAGGAAGCTAGCGGGAGGGCCGGGTGAGCAGTTCTTC,CASRKLAGGPGEQFF
TRBJ2-7,TRBV9,.,TRBD2,TGTGCCAGCAGCGAAGGACTAGCGGTTTCCCTTTACGAGCAGTACTTC,CASSEGLAVSLYEQYF
TRBJ2-7,TRBV27,.,TRBD1,TGTGCCAGCAGCCATGGACAGGCATCCTACGAGCAGTACTTC,CASSHGQASYEQYF
TRBJ1-2,TRBV9,.,TRBD1,TGTGCCAGCAGCCCGGGACAGGGTTCCTATGGCTACACCTTC,CASSPGQGSYGYTF
TRBJ1-5,TRBV6-5,.,.,TGTGCCAGCAGTCCGGGAGCCAGCCTTCCCCAGCATTTT,CASSPGASLPQHF
TRBJ2-1,TRBV7-8,.,TRBD2,TGTGCCAGCAGCTCCAGACTAGCGGGAGGCAAATCGAGCTCCTACAATGAGCAGTTCTTC,CASSSRLAGGKSSSYNEQFF
TRBJ1-5,TRBV15,once,TRBD1,TGTGCCACCAGCCTTGACAGGGGCGGCAATCAGCCCCAGCATTTT,CATSLDRGGNQPQHF
TRBJ2-2,TRBV5-8,.,TRBD2,TGTGCCAGCAGCTTCTCTAGCGGAGCCTTCTATACCGGGGAGCTGTTTTTT,CASSFSSGAFYTGELFF
TRBJ2-6,TRBV5-5,.,.,TGTGCCAGCAGCTCCGGGGCCGTCTCTGGGGCCAACGTCCTGACTTTC,CASSSGAVSGANVLTF
TRBJ2-7,TRBV2,.,TRBD2,TGTGCCAGCATGTGGGGGGGAGGAGCCGGCGAGCAGTACTTC,CASMWGGGAGEQYF
TRBJ2-6,TRBV28,.,TRBD1,TGTGCCAGCAGTCCGACAGGGGCTGGGGCCAACGTCCTGACTTTC,CASSPTGAGANVLTF
TRBJ1-6,TRBV19,.,.,TGTGCCAGTAGTTGGGGATCAGGGAATAATTCACCCCTCCACTTT,CASSWGSGNNSPLHF
TRBJ2-7,TRBV11-2,.,.,TGTGCCAGCAGCCACAGCTGGGACGAGCAGTACTTC,CASSHSWDEQYF
TRBJ2-5,TRBV6-1,.,.,TGTGCCAGCAGTGATGATGGAACAGACTACCAAGAGACCCAGTACTTC,CASSDDGTDYQETQYF
TRBJ2-7,TRBV18,.,.,TGTGCCAGCTCACCACCGGGTAGCGGCCGGGGGGAGCAGTACTTC,CASSPPGSGRGEQYF
TRBJ2-7,TRBV6-1,.,.,TGTGCCAGCAGTGATTGGGTATACGAGCAGTACTTC,CASSDWVYEQYF
TRBJ1-1,TRBV27,.,.,TGTGCCAGCAGTTTTGGGAGGGAGACTGAAGCTTTCTTT,CASSFGRETEAFF
TRBJ1-2,TRBV7-9,.,.,TGTGCCAGCAGCTCAGACACCAACTATGGCTACACCTTC,CASSSDTNYGYTF
TRBJ1-2,TRBV29-1,.,.,TGCAGCGTTGATTTAACCGGACAGTTAGATCACACCTTC,CSVDLTGQLDHTF
TRBJ2-3,TRBV7-9,.,.,TGTGCCAGCAGCAACACAGGGAGTTCCTTCAATACGCAGTATTTT,CASSNTGSSFNTQYF
TRBJ1-1,TRBV2,.,TRBD1,TGTGCCAGCAGTACAGGGGGCACTGAAGCTTTCTTT,CASSTGGTEAFF
TRBJ1-3,TRBV9,once,.,TGTGCCAGCAGCGTAGACTCGGTTGGTGGAAACACCATATATTTT,CASSVDSVGGNTIYF
TRBJ1-2,TRBV5-4,.,.,TGTGCCAGCAGCTTGGACTCAGGCTATGGCTACACCTTC,CASSLDSGYGYTF
TRBJ2-7,TRBV28,.,.,TGTGCCAGCAGTTTGGGTCCGGACGGTACCTACGAGCAGTACTTC,CASSLGPDGTYEQYF
TRBJ2-1,TRBV5-1,once,.,TGCGCCAGCAGCCTCCGGGCAACCTACAATGAGCAGTTCTTC,CASSLRATYNEQFF
TRBJ1-2,TRBV27,.,TRBD1,TGTGCCAGCAGCCCCCTCGGGACAGGGGACGGCTACACCTTC,CASSPLGTGDGYTF
TRBJ2-5,TRBV5-6,.,.,TGTGCCAGCAGCTTGGATGGACTCGAGACCCAGTACTTC,CASSLDGLETQYF
TRBJ2-7,TRBV28,once,.,TGTGCCAGCAGATCCCTTGAGTCAGGAGGCTACGAGCAGTACTTC,CASRSLESGGYEQYF
TRBJ2-7,TRBV7-8,.,.,TGTGCCAGCAGCTTAGATCCTCAGGAGCAGTACTTC,CASSLDPQEQYF
TRBJ1-2,TRBV10-3,.,.,TGTGCCATCAGGGACACTAACTATGGCTACACCTTC,CAIRDTNYGYTF
TRBJ2-2,TRBV6-5,.,.,TGTGCCAGCTATGGAGAGCCCCTTAACACCGGGGAGCTGTTTTTT,CASYGEPLNTGELFF
TRBJ2-7,TRBV5-1,once,TRBD1,TGCGCCAGCAGCTTGGGGGACAGGGCCCACGAGCAGTACTTC,CASSLGDRAHEQYF